The clone carrying this TCR beta chain was seen a handful of times. The antigen is undetermined. This record belongs to a study of identical twins. TCRdb independently ran MiXCR on the 5' RACE reads; one entry per CDR3 protein. The table records some 690,000 distinct CDR3 sequences, less than 25% of them present only once. Regarding the study as a whole: Models came in too low on out-of-frame TCR alpha sharing in monozygotic twins.

CDR1 and CDR2 from the germline V gene are SGHDT and YYEEEE. The V end was cut by 4 bases, the J end by 3 bases, with 5 bases between. This CDR3 has 12 residues. These same records also appear under a second study, on T cells expressing NK-cell markers. That source notes: Seven sequenced donors out of eight were HCMV-seropositive, one seronegative. These clonotypes, the leaders elsewhere, also led the CD3+CD56-NKG2C+ fraction in several donors.

This TCR derives from a woman aged 18 to 35 in good health. Sequencing was carried out using PBMCs. The rearrangement joins TRBV5-6 to TRBJ1-5; D not certain. This chain's CDR3 is CASSRNNQPQHF. CDR3 nucleotide sequence: TGTGCCAGCAGCCGCAACAATCAGCCCCAGCATTTT.